The rows below give T cell receptor beta chains drawn from one sample of a study of T cells in Graves' hyperthyroidism and ophthalmopathy. TCRdb processed the multiplex PCR reads anew with MiXCR; each CDR3 protein has one entry. The table records fewer than 750,000 distinct CDR3 sequences, more than 12% of them present only once. The specimen was blood. Every receptor here comes from a woman between 50 and 59 years old with Graves' ophthalmopathy. CDR3s include the opening cysteine and the closing phenylalanine or tryptophan. The order of the fields is J gene, clone size, D gene, V gene, CDR3 protein, CDR3 DNA. A D gene is named only where the DNA matches it firmly. Rows may omit the clone size; those that give it use once, few, many or a size class.

TRBJ2-1,many,TRBD2,TRBV4-2,CASSQVATSGYNEQFF,TGTGCCAGCAGCCAAGTGGCGACTAGCGGCTACAATGAGCAGTTCTTC
TRBJ2-2,NA,TRBD2,TRBV24-1,CATSELPGTSGRAKTGELFF,TGTGCCACCAGTGAACTTCCCGGGACTAGCGGGAGGGCCAAAACCGGGGAGCTGTTTTTT
TRBJ2-1,many,NA,TRBV27,CASTLRTERDEQFF,TGTGCCAGCACCCTTAGGACCGAGCGGGATGAGCAGTTCTTC
TRBJ2-5,many,TRBD1,TRBV15,CATTLNPGQRSQTQYF,TGTGCCACCACCCTGAATCCGGGACAGCGTAGCCAGACCCAGTACTTC
TRBJ2-7,few,NA,TRBV27,CASSFYVGFDEQYF,TGTGCCAGCAGTTTTTATGTTGGTTTCGACGAGCAGTACTTC
TRBJ1-5,few,NA,TRBV4-1,CASSQGHASNQPQHF,TGCGCCAGCAGCCAAGGACATGCAAGCAATCAGCCCCAGCATTTT
TRBJ2-3,few,TRBD2,TRBV20-1,CSARPAGGTDTQYF,TGCAGTGCTCGCCCAGCGGGAGGTACAGATACGCAGTATTTT
TRBJ2-5,many,NA,TRBV9,CASSTHRNQETQYF,TGTGCCAGCAGCACCCACAGGAACCAAGAGACCCAGTACTTC
TRBJ1-3,few,NA,TRBV9,CASSITPGRLSGNTIYF,TGTGCCAGCAGCATAACTCCGGGACGGTTATCTGGAAACACCATATATTTT
TRBJ1-2,many,NA,TRBV12-3/TRBV12-4,CASSLDSMNYGYTF,TGTGCCAGCAGTTTAGACAGTATGAACTATGGCTACACCTTC
TRBJ2-1,NA,NA,TRBV10-3,CAISESTGPRFF,TGTGCCATCAGTGAGTCGACGGGACCTCGGTTCTTC
TRBJ2-5,NA,TRBD2,TRBV27,CASRGLAGGPFGETQYF,TGTGCCAGCAGGGGGCTAGCGGGAGGGCCGTTCGGAGAGACCCAGTACTTC
TRBJ1-1,NA,TRBD1,TRBV6-1,CASSKGATVLNTEAFF,TGTGCCAGCAGCAAGGGGGCGACAGTCCTGAACACTGAAGCTTTCTTT
TRBJ2-2,NA,TRBD2,TRBV9,CASSPPSGMANTGELFF,TGTGCCAGCAGCCCCCCGAGCGGGATGGCGAACACCGGGGAGCTGTTTTTT
TRBJ2-1,few,NA,TRBV6-2/TRBV6-3,CASRGTNYNEQFF,TGTGCCAGCAGGGGCACTAACTACAATGAGCAGTTCTTC
TRBJ2-2,few,NA,TRBV14,CASSQDLASGELFF,TGTGCCAGCAGCCAAGATCTAGCGTCCGGGGAGCTGTTTTTT
TRBJ2-3,many,TRBD2,TRBV29-1,CSVEGSSGRADTQYF,TGCAGCGTTGAGGGGTCTAGCGGGAGGGCAGATACGCAGTATTTT
TRBJ1-2,many,NA,TRBV27,CASSNRNNYGYTF,TGTGCCAGCAGTAACAGGAATAACTATGGCTACACCTTC
TRBJ2-1,few,TRBD2,TRBV5-1,CASSVLAGVQNEQFF,TGCGCCAGCAGCGTACTAGCGGGAGTGCAGAATGAGCAGTTCTTC
TRBJ2-3,NA,NA,TRBV5-1,CASSPMGANPDTQYF,TGCGCCAGCAGCCCGATGGGGGCAAACCCAGATACGCAGTATTTT
TRBJ1-1,many,NA,TRBV7-2,CASSFLTGNTEAFF,TGTGCCAGCAGCTTCTTAACAGGGAACACTGAAGCTTTCTTT
TRBJ1-1,NA,NA,TRBV28,CASSTPAGNTEAFF,TGTGCCAGCAGTACCCCTGCGGGGAACACTGAAGCTTTCTTT
TRBJ1-4,many,TRBD1,TRBV30,CAWSRLGTGINEKLFF,TGTGCCTGGAGCCGACTAGGGACAGGGATTAATGAAAAACTGTTTTTT
TRBJ1-2,many,NA,TRBV6-5,CASSYVGFQSDGYTF,TGTGCCAGCAGTTACGTGGGTTTTCAAAGTGATGGCTACACCTTC
TRBJ2-1,NA,TRBD2,TRBV15,CATSRDLGAGGYNEQFF,TGTGCCACCAGCAGGGATTTAGGGGCGGGAGGCTACAATGAGCAGTTCTTC
TRBJ1-5,many,NA,TRBV6-2/TRBV6-3,CASSYTQDGGLGQPQHF,TGTGCCAGCAGTTACACCCAAGATGGGGGGCTGGGGCAGCCCCAGCATTTT